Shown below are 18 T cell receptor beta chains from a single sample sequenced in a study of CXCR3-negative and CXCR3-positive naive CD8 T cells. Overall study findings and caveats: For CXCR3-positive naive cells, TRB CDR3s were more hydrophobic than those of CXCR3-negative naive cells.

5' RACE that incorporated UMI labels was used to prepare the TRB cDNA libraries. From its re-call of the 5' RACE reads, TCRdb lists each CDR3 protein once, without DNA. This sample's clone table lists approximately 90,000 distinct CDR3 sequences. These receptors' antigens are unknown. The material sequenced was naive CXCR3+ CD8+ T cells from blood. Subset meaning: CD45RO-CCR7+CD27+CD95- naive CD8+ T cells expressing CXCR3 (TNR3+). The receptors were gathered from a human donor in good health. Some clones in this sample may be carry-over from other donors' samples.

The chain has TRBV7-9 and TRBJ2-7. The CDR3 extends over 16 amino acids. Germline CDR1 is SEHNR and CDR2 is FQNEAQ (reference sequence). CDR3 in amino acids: CASSSSTADGLYEQYF.

The CDR3 is CSAGAGGAYEQYF. The chain carries TRBV20-1 and TRBJ2-7; with no DNA, the TCRdb D assignment of TRBD2 cannot be verified. The germline V gene encodes CDR1 DFQATT and CDR2 SNEGSKA (reference sequence). The CDR3 runs to 13 residues.

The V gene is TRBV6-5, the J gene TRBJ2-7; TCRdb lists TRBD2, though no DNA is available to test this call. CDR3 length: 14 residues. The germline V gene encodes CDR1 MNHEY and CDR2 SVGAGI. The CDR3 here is CASRPSGVPYEQYF.

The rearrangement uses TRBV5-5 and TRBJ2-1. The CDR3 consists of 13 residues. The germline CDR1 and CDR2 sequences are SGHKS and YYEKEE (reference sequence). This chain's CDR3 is CASSLTYINEQFF. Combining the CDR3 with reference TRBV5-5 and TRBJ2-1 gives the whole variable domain DAGVTQSPTHLIKTRGQQVTLRCSPISGHKSVSWYQQVLGQGPQFIFQYYEKEERGRGNFPDRFSARQFPNYSSELNVNALLLGDSALYLCASSLTYINEQFFGPGTRLTVL.

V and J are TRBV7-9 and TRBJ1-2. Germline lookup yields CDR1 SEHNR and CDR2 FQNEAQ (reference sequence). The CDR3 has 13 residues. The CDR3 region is CASNFQNDYGYTF.

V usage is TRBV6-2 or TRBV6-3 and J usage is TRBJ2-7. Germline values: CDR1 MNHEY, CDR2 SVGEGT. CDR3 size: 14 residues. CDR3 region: CASSWVDSSYEQYF.

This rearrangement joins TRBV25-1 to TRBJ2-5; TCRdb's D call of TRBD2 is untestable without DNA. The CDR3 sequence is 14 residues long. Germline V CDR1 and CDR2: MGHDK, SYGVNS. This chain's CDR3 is CASRTSGRWETQYF.

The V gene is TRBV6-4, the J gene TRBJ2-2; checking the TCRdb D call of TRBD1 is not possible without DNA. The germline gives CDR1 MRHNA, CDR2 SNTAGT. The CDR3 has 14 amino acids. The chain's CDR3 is CASSDSTGAGELFF.

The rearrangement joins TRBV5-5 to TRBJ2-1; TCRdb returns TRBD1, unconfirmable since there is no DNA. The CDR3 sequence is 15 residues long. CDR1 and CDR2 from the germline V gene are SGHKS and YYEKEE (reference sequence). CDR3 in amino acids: CASSVTGTDYNEQFF.

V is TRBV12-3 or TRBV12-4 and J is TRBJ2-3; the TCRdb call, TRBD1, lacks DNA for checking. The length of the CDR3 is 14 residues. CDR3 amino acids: CASSRDAPTDTQYF.

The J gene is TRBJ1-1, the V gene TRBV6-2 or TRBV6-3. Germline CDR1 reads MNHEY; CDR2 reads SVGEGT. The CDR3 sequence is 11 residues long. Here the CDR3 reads CASSYTTEAFF.

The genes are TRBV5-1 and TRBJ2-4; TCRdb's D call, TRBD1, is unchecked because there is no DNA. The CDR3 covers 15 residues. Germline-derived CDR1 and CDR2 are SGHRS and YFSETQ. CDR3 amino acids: CASSLEGTRGGIQYF.

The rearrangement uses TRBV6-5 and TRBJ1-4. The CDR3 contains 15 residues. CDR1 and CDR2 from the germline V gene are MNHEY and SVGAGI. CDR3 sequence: CASSYSAGSDEKLFF.

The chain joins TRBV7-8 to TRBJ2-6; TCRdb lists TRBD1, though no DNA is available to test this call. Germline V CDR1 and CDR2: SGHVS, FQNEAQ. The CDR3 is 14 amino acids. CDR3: CASTRPSGANVLTF.

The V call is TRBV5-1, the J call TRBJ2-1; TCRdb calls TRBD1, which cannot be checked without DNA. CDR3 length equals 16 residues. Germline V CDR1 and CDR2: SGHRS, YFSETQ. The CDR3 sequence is CASRGSGTGAYNEQFF.

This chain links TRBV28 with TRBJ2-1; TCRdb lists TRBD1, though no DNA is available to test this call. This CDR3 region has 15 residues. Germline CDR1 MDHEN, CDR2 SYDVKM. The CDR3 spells CASRYRDSLNNEQFF.

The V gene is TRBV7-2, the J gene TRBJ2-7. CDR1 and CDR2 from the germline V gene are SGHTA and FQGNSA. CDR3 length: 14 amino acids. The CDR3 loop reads CASSLAVKIYEQYF.

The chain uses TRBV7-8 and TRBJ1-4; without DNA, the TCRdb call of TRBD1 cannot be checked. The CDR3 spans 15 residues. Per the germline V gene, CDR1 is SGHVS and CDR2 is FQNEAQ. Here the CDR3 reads CASSAAQGVNEKLFF.